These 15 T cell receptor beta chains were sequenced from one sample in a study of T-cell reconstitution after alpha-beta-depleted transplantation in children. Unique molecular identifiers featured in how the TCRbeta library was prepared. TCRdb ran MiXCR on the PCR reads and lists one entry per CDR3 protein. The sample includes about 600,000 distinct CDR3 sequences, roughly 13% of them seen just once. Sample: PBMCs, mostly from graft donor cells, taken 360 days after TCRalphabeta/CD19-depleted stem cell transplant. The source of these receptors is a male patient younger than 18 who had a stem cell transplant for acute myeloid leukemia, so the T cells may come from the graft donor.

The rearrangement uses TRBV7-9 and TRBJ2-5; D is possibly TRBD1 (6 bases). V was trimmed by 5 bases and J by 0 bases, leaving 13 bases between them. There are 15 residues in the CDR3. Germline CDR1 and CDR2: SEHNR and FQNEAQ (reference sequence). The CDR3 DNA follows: TGTGCCAGCAGCCCAAGGACAGTATACCAAGAGACCCAGTACTTC. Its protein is CASSPRTVYQETQYF.

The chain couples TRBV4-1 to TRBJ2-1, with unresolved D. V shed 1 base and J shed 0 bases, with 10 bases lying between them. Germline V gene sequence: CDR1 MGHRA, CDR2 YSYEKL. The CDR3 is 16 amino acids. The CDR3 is CASSQVTMSSYNEQFF. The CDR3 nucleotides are TGCGCCAGCAGCCAAGTGACAATGAGCTCCTACAATGAGCAGTTCTTC.

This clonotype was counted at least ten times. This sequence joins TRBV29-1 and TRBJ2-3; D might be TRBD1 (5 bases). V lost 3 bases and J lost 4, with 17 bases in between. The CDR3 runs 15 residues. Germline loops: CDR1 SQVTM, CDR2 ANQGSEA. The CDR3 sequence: CSVDGHRHFSDTQYF. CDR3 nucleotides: TGCAGCGTTGACGGCCACAGGCATTTTTCAGATACGCAGTATTTT.

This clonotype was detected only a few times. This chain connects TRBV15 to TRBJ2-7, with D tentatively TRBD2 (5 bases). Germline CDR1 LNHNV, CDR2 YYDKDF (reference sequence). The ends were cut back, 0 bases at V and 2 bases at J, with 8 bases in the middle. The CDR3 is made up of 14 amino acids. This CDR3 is CATSRDAGAYEQYF. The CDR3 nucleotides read TGTGCCACCAGCAGAGATGCGGGTGCCTACGAGCAGTACTTC.

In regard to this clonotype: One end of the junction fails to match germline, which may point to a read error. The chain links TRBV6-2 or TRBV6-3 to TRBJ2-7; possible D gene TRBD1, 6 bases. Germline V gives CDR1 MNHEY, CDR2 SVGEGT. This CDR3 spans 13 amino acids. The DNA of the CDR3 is TGTGCCAGCAGTACGGCTGTCTCTACAGGGTGGGACTTC. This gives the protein CASSTAVSTGWDF.

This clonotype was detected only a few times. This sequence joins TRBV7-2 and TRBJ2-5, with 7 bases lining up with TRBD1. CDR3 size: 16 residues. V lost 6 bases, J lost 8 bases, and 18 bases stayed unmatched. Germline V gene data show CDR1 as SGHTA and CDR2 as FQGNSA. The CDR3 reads CASRSDRVGRRGTQYF. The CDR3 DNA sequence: TGTGCCAGCAGATCAGACAGGGTGGGAAGAAGAGGAACCCAGTACTTC.

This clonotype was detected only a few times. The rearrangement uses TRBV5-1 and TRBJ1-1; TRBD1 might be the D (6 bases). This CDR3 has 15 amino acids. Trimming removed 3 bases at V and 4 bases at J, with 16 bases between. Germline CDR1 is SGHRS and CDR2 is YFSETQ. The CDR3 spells CASSSGGGRVTEAFF. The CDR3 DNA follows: TGCGCCAGCAGCTCCGGTGGGGGGCGGGTCACTGAAGCTTTCTTT.

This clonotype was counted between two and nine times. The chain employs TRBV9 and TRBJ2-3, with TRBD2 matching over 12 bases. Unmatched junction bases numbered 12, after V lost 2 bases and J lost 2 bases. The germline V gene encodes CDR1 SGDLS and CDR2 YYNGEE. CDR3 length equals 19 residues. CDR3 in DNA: TGTGCCAGCAGCGTCCTAGCGGGAGGGACCCGGGCGCCCACAGATACGCAGTATTTT. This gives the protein CASSVLAGGTRAPTDTQYF.

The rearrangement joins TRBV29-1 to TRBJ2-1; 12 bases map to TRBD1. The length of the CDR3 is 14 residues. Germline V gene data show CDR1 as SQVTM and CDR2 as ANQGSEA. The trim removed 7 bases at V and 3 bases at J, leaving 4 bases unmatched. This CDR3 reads CSAGQGANYNEQFF. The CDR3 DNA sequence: TGCAGCGCGGGACAGGGGGCGAACTACAATGAGCAGTTCTTC.

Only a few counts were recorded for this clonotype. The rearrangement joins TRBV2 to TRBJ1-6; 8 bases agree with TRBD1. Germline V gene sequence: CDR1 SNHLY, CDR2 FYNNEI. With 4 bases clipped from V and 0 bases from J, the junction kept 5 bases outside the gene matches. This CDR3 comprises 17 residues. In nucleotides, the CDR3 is TGTGCCAGCAGTGGACAGGGGATGGGCTCCTATAATTCACCCCTCCACTTT. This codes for CASSGQGMGSYNSPLHF.

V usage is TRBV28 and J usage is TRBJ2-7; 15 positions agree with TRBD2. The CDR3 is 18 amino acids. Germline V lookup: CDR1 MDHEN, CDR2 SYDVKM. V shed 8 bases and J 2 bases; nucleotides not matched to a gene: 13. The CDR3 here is CASHSPGTSGRRPYEQYF. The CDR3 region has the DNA TGTGCCAGCCACAGTCCCGGGACTAGCGGGAGGAGACCCTACGAGCAGTACTTC.

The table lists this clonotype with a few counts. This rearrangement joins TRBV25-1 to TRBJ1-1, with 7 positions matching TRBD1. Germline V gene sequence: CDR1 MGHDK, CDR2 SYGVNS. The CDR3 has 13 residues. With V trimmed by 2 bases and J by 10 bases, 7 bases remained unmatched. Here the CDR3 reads CASSEPGGTVAFF. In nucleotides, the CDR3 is TGTGCCAGCAGTGAACCTGGGGGGACAGTAGCTTTCTTT.

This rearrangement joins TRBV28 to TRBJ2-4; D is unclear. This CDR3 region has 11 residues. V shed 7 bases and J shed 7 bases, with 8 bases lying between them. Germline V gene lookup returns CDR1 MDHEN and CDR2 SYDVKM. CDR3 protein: CASKGFNIQYF. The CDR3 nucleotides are TGTGCCAGCAAGGGTTTCAACATTCAGTACTTC.

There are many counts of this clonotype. For the CDR3, the DNA is TGTGCCAGCAGCCCCTTTATTGCGGGAGCATCCGAGCAGTACTTC. Protein product: CASSPFIAGASEQYF. The chain is built from TRBV7-6 and TRBJ2-7; 7 bases align to TRBD2. This CDR3 has 15 residues. Germline CDR1 is SGHVS and CDR2 is FNYEAQ. J was trimmed by 6 bases and V by 5 bases; bases with no gene match: 13.

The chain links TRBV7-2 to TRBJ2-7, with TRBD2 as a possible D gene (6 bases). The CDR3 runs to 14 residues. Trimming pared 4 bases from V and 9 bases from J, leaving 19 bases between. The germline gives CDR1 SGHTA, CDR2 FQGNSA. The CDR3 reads CASSYLAATRGQYF. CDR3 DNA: TGTGCCAGCAGCTACTTAGCGGCAACGAGAGGGCAGTACTTC.